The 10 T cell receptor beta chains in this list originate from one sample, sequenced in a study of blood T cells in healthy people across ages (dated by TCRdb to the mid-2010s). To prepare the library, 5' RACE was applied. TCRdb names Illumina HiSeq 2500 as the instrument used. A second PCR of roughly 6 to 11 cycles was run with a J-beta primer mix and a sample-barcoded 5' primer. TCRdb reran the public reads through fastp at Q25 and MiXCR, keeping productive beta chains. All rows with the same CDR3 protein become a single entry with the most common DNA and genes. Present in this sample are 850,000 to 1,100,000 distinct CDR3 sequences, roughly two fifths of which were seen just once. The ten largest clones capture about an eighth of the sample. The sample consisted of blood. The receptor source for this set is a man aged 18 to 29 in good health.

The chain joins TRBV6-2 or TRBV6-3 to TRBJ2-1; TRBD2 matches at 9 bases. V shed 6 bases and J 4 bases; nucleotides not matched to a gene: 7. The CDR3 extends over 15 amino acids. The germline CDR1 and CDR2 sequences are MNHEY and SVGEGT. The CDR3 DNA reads TGTGCCAGCAGAAAACTAGCGGGCCTATACAATGAGCAGTTCTTC. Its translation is CASRKLAGLYNEQFF.

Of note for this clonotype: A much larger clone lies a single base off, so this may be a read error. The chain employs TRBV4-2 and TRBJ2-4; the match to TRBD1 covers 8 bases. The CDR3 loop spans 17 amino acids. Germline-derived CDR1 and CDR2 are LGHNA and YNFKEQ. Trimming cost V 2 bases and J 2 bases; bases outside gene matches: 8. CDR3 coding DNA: TGTGCCAGCAGCCAACCGTGGACAGGGTGGACCAAAAACATTCAGTACTTC. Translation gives CASSQPWTGWTKNIQYF.

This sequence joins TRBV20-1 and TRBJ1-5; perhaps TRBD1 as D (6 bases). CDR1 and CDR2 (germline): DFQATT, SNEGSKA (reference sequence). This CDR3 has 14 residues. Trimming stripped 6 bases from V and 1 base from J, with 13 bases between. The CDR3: CSATQGISNQPQHF. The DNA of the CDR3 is TGCAGTGCAACACAGGGAATAAGCAATCAGCCCCAGCATTTT.

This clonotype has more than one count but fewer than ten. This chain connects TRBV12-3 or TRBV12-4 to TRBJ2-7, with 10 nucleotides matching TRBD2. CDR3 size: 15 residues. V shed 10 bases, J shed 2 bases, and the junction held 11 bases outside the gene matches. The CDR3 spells CATRKSGGDAYEQYF. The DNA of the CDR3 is TGTGCCACCAGAAAAAGCGGGGGGGACGCCTACGAGCAGTACTTC.

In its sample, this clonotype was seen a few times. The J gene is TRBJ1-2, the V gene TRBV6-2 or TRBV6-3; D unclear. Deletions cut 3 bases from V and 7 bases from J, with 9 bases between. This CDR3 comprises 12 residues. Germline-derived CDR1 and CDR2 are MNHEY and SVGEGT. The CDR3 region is CASSYTGIGYTF. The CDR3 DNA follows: TGTGCCAGCAGTTATACGGGGATTGGCTACACCTTC.

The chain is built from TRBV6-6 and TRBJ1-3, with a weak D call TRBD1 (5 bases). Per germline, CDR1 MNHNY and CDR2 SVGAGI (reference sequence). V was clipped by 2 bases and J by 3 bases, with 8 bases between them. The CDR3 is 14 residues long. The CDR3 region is CASSYGGDGNTIYF. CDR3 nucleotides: TGTGCCAGCAGTTACGGAGGGGATGGAAACACCATATATTTT.

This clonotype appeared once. The CDR3, as DNA: TGCAGCGTCACCCCCGGGACAGGGAGGACTGAGCAGTTCTTC. Encoded protein: CSVTPGTGRTEQFF. The chain has TRBV29-1 and TRBJ2-1; 9 nucleotides match TRBD1. The germline CDR1 and CDR2 sequences are SQVTM and ANQGSEA. Trimming cost V 6 bases and J 9 bases; bases outside gene matches: 12. There are 14 residues in the CDR3.

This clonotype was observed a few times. Here the CDR3 reads CASSQVGGEADTQYF. CDR3 DNA: TGCGCCAGCAGCCAAGTGGGGGGGGAAGCAGATACGCAGTATTTT. The chain joins TRBV4-1 to TRBJ2-3; 7 positions agree with TRBD2. The CDR3 length is 15 residues. V lost 1 base and J lost 4; bases outside the gene matches: 5. CDR1 and CDR2 from the germline V gene are MGHRA and YSYEKL.

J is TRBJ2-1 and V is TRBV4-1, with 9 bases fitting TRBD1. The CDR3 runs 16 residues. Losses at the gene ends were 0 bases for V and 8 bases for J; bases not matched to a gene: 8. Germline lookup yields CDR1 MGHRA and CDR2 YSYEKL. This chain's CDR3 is CASSQEGQGYMHEQFF. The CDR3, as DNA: TGCGCCAGCAGCCAAGAAGGACAGGGGTATATGCATGAGCAGTTCTTC.

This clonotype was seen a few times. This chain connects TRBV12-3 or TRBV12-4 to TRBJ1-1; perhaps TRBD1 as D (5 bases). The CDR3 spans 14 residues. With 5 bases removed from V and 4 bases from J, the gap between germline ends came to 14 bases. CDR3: CASSPAWGSTEAFF. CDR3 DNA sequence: TGTGCCAGCAGTCCCGCCTGGGGGTCCACTGAAGCTTTCTTT.